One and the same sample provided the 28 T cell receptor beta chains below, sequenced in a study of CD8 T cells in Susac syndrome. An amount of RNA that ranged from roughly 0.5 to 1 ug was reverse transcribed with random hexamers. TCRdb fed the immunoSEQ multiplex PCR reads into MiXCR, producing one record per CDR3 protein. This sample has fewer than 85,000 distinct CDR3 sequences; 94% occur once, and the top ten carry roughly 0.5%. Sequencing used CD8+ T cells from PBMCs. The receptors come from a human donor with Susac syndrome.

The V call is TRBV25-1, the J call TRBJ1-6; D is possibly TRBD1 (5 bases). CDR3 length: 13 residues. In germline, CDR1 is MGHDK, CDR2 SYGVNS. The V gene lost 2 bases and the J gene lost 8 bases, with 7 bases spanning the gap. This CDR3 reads CASSEQGDSPLHF. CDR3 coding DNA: TGTGCCAGCAGTGAACAGGGCGATTCACCCCTCCACTTT.

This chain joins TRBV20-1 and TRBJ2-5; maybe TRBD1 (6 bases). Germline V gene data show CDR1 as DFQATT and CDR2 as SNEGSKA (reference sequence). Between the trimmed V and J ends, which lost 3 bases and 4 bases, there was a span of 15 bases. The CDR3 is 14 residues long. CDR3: CSASSLDSRETQYF. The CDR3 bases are TGCAGTGCTAGTTCCTTGGACAGCAGAGAGACCCAGTACTTC.

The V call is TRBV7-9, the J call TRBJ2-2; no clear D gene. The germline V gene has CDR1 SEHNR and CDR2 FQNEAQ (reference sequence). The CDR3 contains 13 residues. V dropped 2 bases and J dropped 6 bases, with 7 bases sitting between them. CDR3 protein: CASSLIISGELFF. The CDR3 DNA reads TGTGCCAGCAGCTTAATCATATCCGGGGAGCTGTTTTTT.

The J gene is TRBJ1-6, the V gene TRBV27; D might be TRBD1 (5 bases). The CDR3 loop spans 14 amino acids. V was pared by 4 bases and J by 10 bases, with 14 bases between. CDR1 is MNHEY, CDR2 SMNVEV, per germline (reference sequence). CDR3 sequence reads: CASSSGQNSSPLHF. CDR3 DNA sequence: TGTGCCAGCAGTTCAGGGCAAAACTCCTCACCCCTCCACTTT.

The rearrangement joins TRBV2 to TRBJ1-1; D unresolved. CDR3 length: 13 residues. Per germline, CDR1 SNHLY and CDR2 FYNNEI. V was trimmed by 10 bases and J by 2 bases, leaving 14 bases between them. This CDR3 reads CATIGRTNTEAFF. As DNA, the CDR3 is TGTGCCACCATTGGACGGACTAACACTGAAGCTTTCTTT.

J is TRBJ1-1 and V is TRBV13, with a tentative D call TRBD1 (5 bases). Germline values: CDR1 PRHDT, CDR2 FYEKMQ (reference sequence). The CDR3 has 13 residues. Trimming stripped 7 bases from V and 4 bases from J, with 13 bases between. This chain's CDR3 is CASTLGGSTEAFF. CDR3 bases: TGTGCCAGCACCCTTGGGGGGAGCACTGAAGCTTTCTTT.

CDR3 sequence: CSATGGATDTQYF. CDR3 nucleotides: TGCAGTGCTACAGGGGGCGCGACAGATACGCAGTATTTT. The V and J genes are TRBV20-1 and TRBJ2-3, with TRBD1 matching over 8 bases. Germline-derived CDR1 and CDR2 are DFQATT and SNEGSKA (reference sequence). This CDR3 is built from 13 residues. After removal of 4 bases from V and 3 bases from J, the junction contained 3 bases not matched to a gene.

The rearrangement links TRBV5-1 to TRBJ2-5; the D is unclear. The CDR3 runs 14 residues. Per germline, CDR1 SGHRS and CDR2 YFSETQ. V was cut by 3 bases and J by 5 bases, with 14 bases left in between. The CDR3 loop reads CASSYYGVGETQYF. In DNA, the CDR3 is TGCGCCAGCAGCTACTATGGAGTGGGCGAGACCCAGTACTTC.

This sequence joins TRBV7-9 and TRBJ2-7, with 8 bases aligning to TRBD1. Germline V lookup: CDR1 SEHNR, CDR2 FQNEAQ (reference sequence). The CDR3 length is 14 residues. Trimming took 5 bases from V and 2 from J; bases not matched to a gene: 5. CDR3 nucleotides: TGTGCCAGCAGCCTGACAGGGGAGCCCTACGAGCAGTACTTC. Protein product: CASSLTGEPYEQYF.

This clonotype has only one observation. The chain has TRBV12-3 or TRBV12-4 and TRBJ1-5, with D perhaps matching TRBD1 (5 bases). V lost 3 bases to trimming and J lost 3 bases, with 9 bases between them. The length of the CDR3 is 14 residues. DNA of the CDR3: TGTGCCAGCAGTTTGGGGGGATTCAATCAGCCCCAGCATTTT. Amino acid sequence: CASSLGGFNQPQHF.

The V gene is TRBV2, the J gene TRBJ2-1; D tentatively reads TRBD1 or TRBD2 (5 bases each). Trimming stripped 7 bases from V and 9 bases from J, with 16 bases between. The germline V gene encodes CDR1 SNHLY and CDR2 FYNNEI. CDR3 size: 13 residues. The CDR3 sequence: CASIPDGAGEQFF. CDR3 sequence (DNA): TGTGCCAGCATCCCGGACGGGGCGGGTGAGCAGTTCTTC.

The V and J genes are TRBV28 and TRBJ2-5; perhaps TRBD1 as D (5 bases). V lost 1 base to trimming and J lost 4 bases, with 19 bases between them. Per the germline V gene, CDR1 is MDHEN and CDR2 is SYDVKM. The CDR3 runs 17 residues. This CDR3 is CASSLSSTAKRRETQYF. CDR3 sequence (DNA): TGTGCCAGCAGTTTATCGTCGACAGCGAAGAGGAGAGAGACCCAGTACTTC.

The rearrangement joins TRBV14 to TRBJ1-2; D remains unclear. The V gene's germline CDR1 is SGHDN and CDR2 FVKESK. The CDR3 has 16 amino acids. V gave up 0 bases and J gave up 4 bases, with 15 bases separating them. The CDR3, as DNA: TGTGCCAGCAGCCAAGATCGGATTTGGGAAGGCTATGGCTACACCTTC. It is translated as CASSQDRIWEGYGYTF.

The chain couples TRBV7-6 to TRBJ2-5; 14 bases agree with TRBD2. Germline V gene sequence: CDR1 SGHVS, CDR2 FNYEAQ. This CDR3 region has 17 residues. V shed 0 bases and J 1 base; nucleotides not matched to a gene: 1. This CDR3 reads CASSLAGTSGGQETQYF. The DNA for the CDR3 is TGTGCCAGCAGCTTAGCCGGGACTAGCGGGGGCCAAGAGACCCAGTACTTC.

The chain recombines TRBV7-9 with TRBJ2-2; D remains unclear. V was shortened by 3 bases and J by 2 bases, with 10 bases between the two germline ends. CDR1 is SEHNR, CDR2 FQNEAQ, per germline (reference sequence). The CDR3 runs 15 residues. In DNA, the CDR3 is TGTGCCAGCAGCTTGGTTCGGGCCAACACCGGGGAGCTGTTTTTT. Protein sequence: CASSLVRANTGELFF. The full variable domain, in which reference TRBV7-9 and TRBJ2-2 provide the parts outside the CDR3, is DTGVSQNPRHKITKRGQNVTFRCDPISEHNRLYWYRQTLGQGPEFLTYFQNEAQLEKSRLLSDRFSAERPKGSFSTLEIQRTEQGDSAMYLCASSLVRANTGELFFGEGSRLTVL.

The CDR3 DNA reads as TGCGCCAGCAGGAATGAAGGGGGCGGAAATTATGGCTACACCTTC. Encoded protein: CASRNEGGGNYGYTF. This chain joins TRBV5-1 and TRBJ1-2; 7 positions agree with TRBD1. The CDR3 has 15 amino acids. Per germline, CDR1 SGHRS and CDR2 YFSETQ. Losses at the gene ends were 5 bases for V and 5 bases for J; bases not matched to a gene: 12.

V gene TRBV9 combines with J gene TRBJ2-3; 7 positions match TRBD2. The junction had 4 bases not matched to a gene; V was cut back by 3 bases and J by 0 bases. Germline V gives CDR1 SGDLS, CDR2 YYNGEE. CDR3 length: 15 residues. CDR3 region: CASSDGGSSTDTQYF. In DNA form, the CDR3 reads TGTGCCAGCAGCGACGGGGGGTCTAGCACAGATACGCAGTATTTT.

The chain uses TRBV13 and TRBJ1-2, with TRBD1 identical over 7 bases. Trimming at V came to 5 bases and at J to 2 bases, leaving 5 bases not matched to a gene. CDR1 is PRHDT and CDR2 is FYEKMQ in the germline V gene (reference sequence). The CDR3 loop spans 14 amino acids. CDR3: CASSPRQGNYGYTF. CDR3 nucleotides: TGTGCCAGCAGCCCCCGACAGGGCAACTATGGCTACACCTTC.

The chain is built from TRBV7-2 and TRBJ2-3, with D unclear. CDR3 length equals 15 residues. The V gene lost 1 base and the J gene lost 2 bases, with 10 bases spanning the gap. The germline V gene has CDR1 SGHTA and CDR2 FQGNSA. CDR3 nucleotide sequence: TGTGCCAGCAGCTTAGACGCGGCTTCCACAGATACGCAGTATTTT. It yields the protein CASSLDAASTDTQYF.

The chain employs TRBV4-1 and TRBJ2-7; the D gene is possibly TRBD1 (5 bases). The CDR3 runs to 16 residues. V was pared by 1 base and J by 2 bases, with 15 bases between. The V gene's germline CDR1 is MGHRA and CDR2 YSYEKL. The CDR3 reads CASSQAAPEQAYEQYF. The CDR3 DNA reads TGCGCCAGCAGCCAAGCTGCCCCGGAACAGGCCTACGAGCAGTACTTC.

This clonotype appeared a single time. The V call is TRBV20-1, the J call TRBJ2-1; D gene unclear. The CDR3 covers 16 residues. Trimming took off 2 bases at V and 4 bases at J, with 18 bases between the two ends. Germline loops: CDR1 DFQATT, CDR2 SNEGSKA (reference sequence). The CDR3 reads CSARLLHQLFYNEQFF. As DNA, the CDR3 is TGCAGTGCTAGACTTCTACACCAACTCTTTTACAATGAGCAGTTCTTC.

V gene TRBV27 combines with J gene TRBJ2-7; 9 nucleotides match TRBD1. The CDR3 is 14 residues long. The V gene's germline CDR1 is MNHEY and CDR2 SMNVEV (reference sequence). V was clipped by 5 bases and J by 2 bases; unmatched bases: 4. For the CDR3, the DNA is TGTGCCAGCAGTCTCTGGACAGGGGCCTACGAGCAGTACTTC. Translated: CASSLWTGAYEQYF.

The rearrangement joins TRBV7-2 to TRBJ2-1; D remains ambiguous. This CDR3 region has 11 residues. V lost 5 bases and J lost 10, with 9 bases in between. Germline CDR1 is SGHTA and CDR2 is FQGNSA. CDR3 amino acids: CASSPLLEQFF. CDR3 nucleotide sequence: TGTGCCAGCAGCCCACTGCTGGAGCAGTTCTTC.

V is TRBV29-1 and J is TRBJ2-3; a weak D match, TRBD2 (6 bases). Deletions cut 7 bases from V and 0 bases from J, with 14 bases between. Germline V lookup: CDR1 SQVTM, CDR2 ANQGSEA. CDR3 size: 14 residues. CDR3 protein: CSGGRISSTDTQYF. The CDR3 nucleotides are TGCAGCGGGGGGAGGATCTCTAGCACAGATACGCAGTATTTT.

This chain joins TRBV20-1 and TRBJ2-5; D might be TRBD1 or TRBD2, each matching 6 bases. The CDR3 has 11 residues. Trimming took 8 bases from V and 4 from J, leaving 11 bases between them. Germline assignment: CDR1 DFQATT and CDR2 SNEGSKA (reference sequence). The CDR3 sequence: CSPSGAETQYF. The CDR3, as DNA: TGCAGTCCCTCGGGGGCAGAGACCCAGTACTTC.

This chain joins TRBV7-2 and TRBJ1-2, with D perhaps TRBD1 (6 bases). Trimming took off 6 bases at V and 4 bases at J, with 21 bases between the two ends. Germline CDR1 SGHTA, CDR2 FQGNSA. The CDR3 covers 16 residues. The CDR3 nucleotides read TGTGCCAGCAGGGGGGGCGGACGGGACGAAGGCTATGGCTACACCTTC. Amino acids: CASRGGGRDEGYGYTF.

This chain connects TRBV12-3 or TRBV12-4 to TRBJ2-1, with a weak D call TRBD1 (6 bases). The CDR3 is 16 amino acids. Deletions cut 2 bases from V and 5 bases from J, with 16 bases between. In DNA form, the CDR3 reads TGTGCCAGCAGTTTAAGGGTGACAGGAGAGAACAATGAGCAGTTCTTC. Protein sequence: CASSLRVTGENNEQFF.

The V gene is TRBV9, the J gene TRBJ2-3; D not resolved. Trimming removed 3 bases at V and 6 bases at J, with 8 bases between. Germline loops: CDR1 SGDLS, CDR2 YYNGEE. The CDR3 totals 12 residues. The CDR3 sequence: CASSGESDTQYF. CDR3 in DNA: TGTGCCAGCAGCGGTGAGTCGGATACGCAGTATTTT.